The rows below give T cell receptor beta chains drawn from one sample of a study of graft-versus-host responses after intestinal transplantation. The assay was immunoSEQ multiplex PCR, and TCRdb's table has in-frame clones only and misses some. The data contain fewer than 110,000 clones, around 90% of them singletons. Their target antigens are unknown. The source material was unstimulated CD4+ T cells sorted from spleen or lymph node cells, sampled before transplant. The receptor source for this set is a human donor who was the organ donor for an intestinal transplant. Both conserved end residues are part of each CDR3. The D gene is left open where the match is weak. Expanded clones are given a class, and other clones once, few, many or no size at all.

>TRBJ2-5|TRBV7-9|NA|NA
CASSSRWETQYF
TGTGCCAGCAGCTCCAGGTGGGAGACCCAGTACTTC
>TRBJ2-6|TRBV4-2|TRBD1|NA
CASSQDRGRSGANVLTF
TGTGCCAGCAGCCAAGACAGGGGGCGCTCTGGGGCCAACGTCCTGACTTTC
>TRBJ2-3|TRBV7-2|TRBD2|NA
CASSSPSPGRGGGDTQYF
TGTGCCAGCAGCTCTCCGTCCCCGGGGCGGGGGGGCGGAGATACGCAGTATTTT
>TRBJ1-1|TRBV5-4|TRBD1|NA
CASSLAGTANTEAFF
TGTGCCAGCAGCTTGGCCGGGACAGCGAACACTGAAGCTTTCTTT
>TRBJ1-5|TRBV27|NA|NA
CASSTRSNQPQHF
TGTGCCAGCAGTACGAGGAGCAATCAGCCCCAGCATTTT
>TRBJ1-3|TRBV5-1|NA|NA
CASSLDRFSGNTIYF
TGCGCCAGCAGCTTAGACAGGTTCTCTGGAAACACCATATATTTT
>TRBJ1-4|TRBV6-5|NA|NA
CASSQTPTNEKLFF
TGTGCCAGCAGCCAGACTCCAACTAATGAAAAACTGTTTTTT
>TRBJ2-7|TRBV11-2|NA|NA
CASSLRGGRISFEAEQYF
TGTGCCAGCAGCTTAAGGGGGGGGCGCATATCTTTCGAAGCCGAGCAGTACTTC
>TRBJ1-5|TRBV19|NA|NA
CASSMAGGNQPQHF
TGTGCCAGTAGTATGGCCGGGGGCAATCAGCCCCAGCATTTT
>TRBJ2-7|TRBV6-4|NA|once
CASSDSGDPPVGFEQYF
TGTGCCAGCAGTGACTCGGGAGACCCCCCTGTAGGGTTCGAGCAGTACTTC
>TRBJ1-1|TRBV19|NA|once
CASNGQTNTEAFF
TGTGCCAGTAACGGACAGACAAACACTGAAGCTTTCTTT
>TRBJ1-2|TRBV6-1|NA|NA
CASGPPGYTF
TGTGCCAGCGGGCCCCCAGGCTACACCTTC
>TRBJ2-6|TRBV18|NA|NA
CASSPPVASGANVLTF
TGTGCCAGCTCACCACCGGTAGCATCTGGGGCCAACGTCCTGACTTTC
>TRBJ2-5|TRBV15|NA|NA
CATSRYQGRETQYF
TGTGCCACCAGCAGATATCAGGGAAGGGAGACCCAGTACTTC
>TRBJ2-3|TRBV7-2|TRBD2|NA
CASRAGGPTDTQYF
TGTGCCAGCCGAGCGGGAGGGCCTACAGATACGCAGTATTTT